One sample yielded the 24 T cell receptor beta chains listed below, sequenced in a study of human T cells and chemical hapten exposure. Time point denoted: patch test 3, about 24 weeks after DPC sensitization. Treatment defined: therapeutic diphenylcyclopropenone sensitization with weekly scalp DPC. Using its own MiXCR run on the RACE reads, TCRdb lists one record per CDR3 protein. The table includes 100,000 or so distinct CDR3 sequences, approximately 36% detected once. The input for sequencing was whole blood, taken in connection with sensitization to the hapten diphenylcyclopropenone (DPC). Receptors were obtained from a middle-aged man with alopecia areata. Some clones in this sample may be carry-over from other donors' samples.

The table lists this clonotype with a few counts. The chain is built from TRBV11-1 and TRBJ2-5; TRBD1 might be the D (6 bases). The CDR3 totals 15 residues. CDR1 SGHAT and CDR2 FQDESV come from the germline V gene (reference sequence). The germline V and J ends were trimmed by 0 bases and 3 bases, with 11 bases remaining between them. CDR3 sequence reads: CASSLAPAGEETQYF. CDR3 DNA: TGTGCCAGCAGCTTAGCGCCCGCAGGGGAAGAGACCCAGTACTTC.

This clonotype has a count of ten or more. V usage is TRBV6-2 or TRBV6-3 and J usage is TRBJ2-7; D perhaps matches TRBD2 (5 bases). Trimming cost V 6 bases and J 7 bases, with 19 bases left between them. The CDR3 is made up of 14 amino acids. Germline loops: CDR1 MNHEY, CDR2 SVGEGT. Here the CDR3 DNA reads TGTGCCAGCAGACTGACCCGACGGGATGGAGAGCAGTACGTC. It specifies CASRLTRRDGEQYV.

This clonotype is categorized as medium-sized (0.01 to 0.1%). The chain recombines TRBV5-1 with TRBJ2-3, with 10 nucleotides matching TRBD2. Trimming removed 0 bases from V and 6 bases from J; junction bases left unmatched: 10. The CDR3 consists of 17 residues. Germline assignment: CDR1 SGHRS and CDR2 YFSETQ. CDR3 nucleotide sequence: TGCGCCAGCAGCTTGGGGGCTTCGGGACTAGCGTCCGATACGCAGTATTTT. The encoded protein is CASSLGASGLASDTQYF.

This clonotype was seen a few times. This chain uses TRBV20-1 with TRBJ1-4; D not certain. CDR1 DFQATT and CDR2 SNEGSKA come from the germline V gene (reference sequence). The V end was cut by 1 base, the J end by 10 bases, with 13 bases between. This CDR3 has 13 amino acids. In DNA, the CDR3 is TGCAGTGCTAGAGCGCCGGGAGCTGCAAAACTGTTTTTT. Protein sequence: CSARAPGAAKLFF.

This chain links TRBV12-3 or TRBV12-4 with TRBJ1-4; 8 bases line up with TRBD1. V was clipped by 2 bases and J by 8 bases; unmatched bases: 10. The CDR3 extends over 16 amino acids. The chain's CDR3 is CASSLMAGGAQEKLFF. The CDR3 nucleotides are TGTGCCAGCAGTTTAATGGCAGGGGGCGCGCAGGAAAAACTGTTTTTT.

A few counts support this clonotype. The gene calls are TRBV3-1 and TRBJ2-3; D is undetermined. Looked up from germline, CDR1 is LGHDT and CDR2 is YNNKEL (reference sequence). Trimming shortened V by 1 base and J by 7 bases, and 15 bases separated the two germline ends. The CDR3 runs 15 residues. CDR3 region: CASSQGVSLPNTQYF. The CDR3 nucleotides read TGTGCCAGCAGCCAAGGTGTTTCACTTCCAAATACGCAGTATTTT.

The chain is built from TRBV6-5 and TRBJ2-1; 9 bases align to TRBD1. V trimming: 6 bases; J trimming: 12 bases; junction bases outside the gene matches: 9. Germline V gene lookup returns CDR1 MNHEY and CDR2 SVGAGI. CDR3 length: 13 residues. The CDR3 reads CASRLGQGSWQFF. The CDR3 nucleotides are TGTGCCAGCAGGCTCGGACAGGGGAGCTGGCAGTTCTTC.

A single count supports this clonotype. This chain links TRBV12-2 with TRBJ1-4; the D call TRBD1 from the table was never checked on the DNA. TRBV12-2 is a documented pseudogene. The CDR3 runs 14 residues. The CDR3 is CASPPDRGQEKLFF. CDR3 in DNA: TGTGCAAGTCCCCCGGACAGGGGCCAAGAAAAACTGTTTTTT.

J is TRBJ1-1 and V is TRBV25-1; no clear D gene. Between the trimmed V and J ends, which lost 3 bases and 3 bases, there was a span of 11 bases. Germline V gene data show CDR1 as MGHDK and CDR2 as SYGVNS. The CDR3 length is 14 residues. CDR3 coding DNA: TGTGCCAGCAGTGATCGTCAGGATTACACTGAAGCTTTCTTT. Residues: CASSDRQDYTEAFF.

The CDR3 is CALDERGHSGNTIYF. The CDR3 DNA follows: TGTGCCTTGGATGAACGGGGGCACTCTGGAAACACCATATATTTT. The chain carries TRBV30 and TRBJ1-3; D might be TRBD1 (6 bases). Trimming took off 7 bases at V and 0 bases at J, with 16 bases between the two ends. The germline V gene has CDR1 GTSNPN and CDR2 SVGIG (reference sequence). The CDR3 is 15 residues long.

J is TRBJ1-5 and V is TRBV7-2; D is uncertain. Germline-derived CDR1 and CDR2 are SGHTA and FQGNSA. Trimming left V 1 base short and J 4 bases short, with 11 bases between. CDR3 size: 15 residues. CDR3 amino acids: CASSLGGDRNQPQHF. The CDR3 nucleotides are TGTGCCAGCAGCTTAGGCGGGGATAGGAATCAGCCCCAGCATTTT.

This chain uses TRBV28 with TRBJ1-2; D gene ambiguous. This CDR3 region has 14 residues. Trimming cost V 1 base and J 5 bases, with 11 bases left between them. In germline, CDR1 is MDHEN, CDR2 SYDVKM. The CDR3 reads CASSLSAGIYGYTF. CDR3 DNA sequence: TGTGCCAGCAGTTTATCCGCTGGGATATATGGCTACACCTTC.

The chain combines TRBV9 with TRBJ1-4; D perhaps matches TRBD1 (5 bases). The V end was cut by 3 bases, the J end by 8 bases, with 17 bases between. The CDR3 is made up of 15 amino acids. Germline values: CDR1 SGDLS, CDR2 YYNGEE. The CDR3 sequence is CASSDGTPRGEKLFF. The CDR3 DNA follows: TGTGCCAGCAGCGACGGGACGCCAAGGGGCGAAAAACTGTTTTTT.

The chain is built from TRBV19 and TRBJ1-1, with 7 bases identical to TRBD1. The CDR3 totals 15 residues. V was clipped by 5 bases and J by 1 base; unmatched bases: 7. From germline, CDR1 is LNHDA and CDR2 SQIVND (reference sequence). The CDR3 here is CASSLQGSGNTEAFF. The CDR3 region has the DNA TGTGCCAGTAGTCTACAGGGGTCGGGGAACACTGAAGCTTTCTTT.

The table lists this clonotype with a few counts. The gene calls are TRBV20-1 and TRBJ2-3; TRBD2 aligns across 7 bases. CDR3 length equals 15 residues. Germline values: CDR1 DFQATT, CDR2 SNEGSKA (reference sequence). V gave up 3 bases and J gave up 4 bases; unmatched junction bases: 10. The CDR3 DNA reads TGCAGTGCTAGCCCCCCTGCGGGAGACCCAGATACGCAGTATTTT. This sequence encodes CSASPPAGDPDTQYF.

This chain links TRBV7-9 with TRBJ2-5; 9 bases are shared with TRBD2. This CDR3 region has 16 residues. The V gene's germline CDR1 is SEHNR and CDR2 FQNEAQ (reference sequence). Losses at the gene ends were 0 bases for V and 3 bases for J; bases not matched to a gene: 5. The CDR3 spells CASSLALGLAEETQYF. The CDR3 DNA follows: TGTGCCAGCAGCTTAGCGTTGGGACTAGCTGAAGAGACCCAGTACTTC. Full variable domain (outside the CDR3, taken from reference TRBV7-9 and TRBJ2-5): DTGVSQNPRHKITKRGQNVTFRCDPISEHNRLYWYRQTLGQGPEFLTYFQNEAQLEKSRLLSDRFSAERPKGSFSTLEIQRTEQGDSAMYLCASSLALGLAEETQYFGPGTRLLVL.

This clonotype was seen a single time. The chain links TRBV27 to TRBJ2-5; 9 nucleotides align to TRBD1. Germline CDR1 is MNHEY and CDR2 is SMNVEV (reference sequence). V was pared by 3 bases and J by 5 bases, with 28 bases of the junction left unmatched. This CDR3 spans 22 amino acids. CDR3 in DNA: TGTGCCAGCAGTTTGCCGGACAGGGGATCCCCTCACGGGAGGTCAGCTCAGGAGACCCAGTACTTC. It is translated as CASSLPDRGSPHGRSAQETQYF.

The chain joins TRBV7-2 to TRBJ2-7; no firm D call. Per the germline V gene, CDR1 is SGHTA and CDR2 is FQGNSA. V lost 3 bases and J 5 bases, leaving 5 bases between the germline ends. The CDR3 covers 11 residues. The CDR3 is CASSLYHEQYF. CDR3 nucleotides: TGTGCCAGCAGCTTGTACCACGAGCAGTACTTC.

The V and J genes are TRBV6-5 and TRBJ2-1, with 7 positions matching TRBD2. The CDR3 spans 15 residues. V was clipped by 4 bases and J by 3 bases; unmatched bases: 6. CDR1 and CDR2 from the germline V gene are MNHEY and SVGAGI. CDR3 DNA sequence: TGTGCCAGCAGTTCTTTAGCGGGCATCTACAATGAGCAGTTCTTC. Amino acids: CASSSLAGIYNEQFF.

This clonotype has just a few counts. The chain combines TRBV24-1 with TRBJ2-3, with D possibly called TRBD1 or TRBD2 (6 bases each). The CDR3 has 15 residues. Trimming took 1 base from V and 4 from J, leaving 11 bases between them. Germline lookup yields CDR1 KGHDR and CDR2 SFDVKD. CDR3 in amino acids: CATSDFTRGADTQYF. For the CDR3, the DNA is TGTGCCACCAGTGATTTTACGAGGGGGGCAGATACGCAGTATTTT.

This clonotype was seen a handful of times. This chain uses TRBV20-1 with TRBJ2-3; D might be TRBD1 (6 bases). V lost 3 bases, J lost 2 bases, and 12 bases lay in between. The germline gives CDR1 DFQATT, CDR2 SNEGSKA (reference sequence). The CDR3 covers 14 residues. This CDR3 is CSARNNRVTDTQYF. The CDR3 region has the DNA TGCAGTGCTAGGAACAACAGGGTCACAGATACGCAGTATTTT.

This clonotype turned up a few times. The rearrangement uses TRBV12-3 or TRBV12-4 and TRBJ1-1, with D possibly matching TRBD1 (6 bases). The CDR3 runs to 13 residues. Trimming cost V 5 bases and J 5 bases, with 12 bases left between them. CDR3 region: CASSLRTETEAFF. The CDR3 DNA reads as TGTGCCAGCAGTCTACGGACAGAGACTGAAGCTTTCTTT.

This clonotype was seen only a few times. The gene calls are TRBV6-1 and TRBJ2-3, with unresolved D. Looked up from germline, CDR1 is MNHNS and CDR2 is SASEGT. V lost 6 bases and J lost 7, with 14 bases in between. The CDR3 has 13 amino acids. CDR3 in DNA: TGTGCCAGCAGCCTTGATCCCACCAATACGCAGTATTTT. Protein product: CASSLDPTNTQYF.

This clonotype has just a few counts. The V and J genes are TRBV7-9 and TRBJ1-1; D is uncertain. CDR3 length equals 12 residues. CDR1 and CDR2 (germline): SEHNR, FQNEAQ (reference sequence). Trimming took 1 base from V and 10 from J, leaving 10 bases between them. Written as DNA, the CDR3 is TGTGCCAGCAGCTTAGAGCCGTTTGGAGCTTTCTTT. It is translated as CASSLEPFGAFF.